The source of this T cell receptor beta chain is a study of response to subunit inactivated influenza vaccine. This clonotype was seen a handful of times. The V end lost 3 bases, the J end lost 4 bases, and 19 bases lay between the germline ends. The CDR3 covers 17 residues. Germline lookup yields CDR1 LGHNA and CDR2 YSLEER. TCRdb reprocessed the RT-PCR reads with MiXCR, giving one entry per CDR3 protein. The sample comprises about 190,000 distinct CDR3 sequences, approximately 15% of which are singletons, and approximately 24% rests with the top ten. The receptor was derived from a man aged 50 to 59 who received an inactivated influenza vaccine. The V and J genes are TRBV4-3 and TRBJ2-1; D possibly corresponds to TRBD2 (5 bases). The source was CD8+ T cells sorted from PBMCs, collected 4 to 6 days after vaccination. The CDR3 region has the DNA TGCGCCAGCAGCCACAGATGGCCCGCCGGGATGTACAATGAGCAGTTCTTC. It encodes CASSHRWPAGMYNEQFF.